This is a list of T cell receptor beta chains from one sample in a study of blood T cell repertoires in COVID-19. The data were produced by immunoSEQ multiplex PCR, yet TCRdb's version contains in-frame clones alone and is incomplete. The sample lists 65,000 to 75,000 clones, approximately 80% occurring once. Sequencing was done on a sample of peripheral blood. The receptors come from a human donor in a cohort sampled during active COVID-19. Each CDR3 is given with its conserved first and last residue.

CDR3aa	v_gene	j_gene
CASIKSAGGVSSYNEQFF	TRBV27	TRBJ2-1
CASSLVGSTDTQYF	TRBV7-2	TRBJ2-3
CSVNEPLIRRDRGSTEAFF	TRBV29-1	TRBJ1-1
CASLRVNSYNEQFF	TRBV6-5	TRBJ2-1
CASGGRTIRTGVGYGYTF	TRBV27	TRBJ1-2
CASSVHPDLNTEAFF	TRBV9	TRBJ1-1
CASSQDLGTGRNYGYTF	TRBV4-3	TRBJ1-2
CASSPGQGFGYTF	TRBV6-5	TRBJ1-2
CARRVLRSTEAFF	TRBV30	TRBJ1-1
CASSHSIRGVGPYNSPLHF	TRBV14	TRBJ1-6